The T cell receptor beta chain described here comes from a study of T cells after yellow fever vaccination (dated by TCRdb to between 2019 and 2020). In the study overall: The SMART-Seq v4 Ultra Low Input RNA kit was used to prepare libraries from fractions with low cell numbers. Blood was drawn at multiple timepoints before and after primary and secondary immunization, with bulk PBMC replicates and cell subsets isolated. Two healthy male donors, one aged 18 to 30 and one aged 30 to 40 years, made up the cohort. To follow T-cell clones before and after primary and booster YFV17D yellow fever vaccination, bulk TCR alpha and beta repertoires were sequenced over time. Here is what the overall study found, with its caveats: FACS-sorted repertoires could contain abundant contaminating clonotypes from the bulk population, so computational filtering was required. Most clones expanded after primary vaccination were re-detected after the booster (almost 97% of CD4 and around 88% of CD8), suggesting broad memory maintenance. Compared with the primary T-cell response, the secondary T-cell response was faster but weaker, reaching its peak on day 5 rather than on day 15. A small share of clonotypes was detected in both CD4 and CD8 compartments, with the overlap likely arising from convergent recombination. Because only a couple of donors were included in the study, the extent to which the findings can be generalized is limited.

TCR cDNA was synthesized by 5'RACE template switching, through which a universal primer site and unique molecular identifiers were introduced. Priming of cDNA synthesis was performed from both the TCR alpha and TCR beta constant segments. Library amplification used two PCR steps, and the second PCR step added sample barcodes and sequencing adapters. Sequencing of the libraries was done on either Illumina HiSeq 2500 (2x100 bp) or NovaSeq (2x150 bp). Concerning the study's data processing: MIGEC was used to demultiplex reads and collapse the reads into UMI consensus sequences, and MiXCR was used for V(D)J alignment. Clonotypes responding to the vaccine were identified with edgeR on replicate PBMC samples, with the criteria of FDR below 0.01 and a log2 fold change above 5 up to day 15. Each bulk clonotype was labeled CD4 or CD8 based on which sequenced repertoire, CD4 or CD8, contained the clonotype at higher abundance. TCRdb's own reprocessing of the public reads used fastp at Q25 and MiXCR and kept productive beta chains. Duplicate CDR3 protein sequences are folded into a single record with the most common DNA and genes. The V and J calls and clone size come from TCRdb's table, not from the authors' own analysis. The table for this sample lists under 600,000 distinct CDR3 sequences; 13% of them were counted only once. The biggest ten clones account for more than 13% of the sample.

The sample's treatment or condition, from its label and the paper: live attenuated yellow fever vaccine strain. At every blood-draw timepoint, two biological replicates of bulk PBMCs were collected. PBMCs were isolated from peripheral blood using a standard Ficoll-Paque protocol. RNA was extracted with TriZol from bulk PBMCs, CD4 and CD8 fractions, and dextramer-positive and dextramer-negative fractions. Compared with germline, V lacks 3 bases and J lacks 8 bases; bases without a gene match: 4. The germline V gene provides CDR1 SGHVS and CDR2 FNYEAQ. The CDR3 has 14 amino acids, counting the end cysteine and phenylalanine. The entry retains the CDR3 DNA only, 42 bases that are in frame from base 1. On this clonotype itself: Its antigen remains undetermined. No much larger clone exists at a distance of one base, and base qualities are not known.

The sequence links TRBV7-6 to TRBJ2-1, with 10 bases in between that match TRBD2. This clonotype originated in a young man who received the YFV17D yellow fever vaccine. Here the sequenced sample was PBMCs, taken on the day of the yellow fever booster vaccination. The CDR3 region has the sequence CASSFRLAGDEQFF. The sequence in DNA is TGTGCCAGCAGCTTCCGGCTAGCGGGAGATGAGCAGTTCTTC. The full variable domain, with segments outside the CDR3 supplied by the reference TRBV7-6 and TRBJ2-1 proteins, appears as GAGVSQSPRYKVTKRGQDVALRCDPISGHVSLYWYRQALGQGPEFLTYFNYEAQQDKSGLPNDRFSAERPEGSISTLTIQRTEQRDSAMYRCASSFRLAGDEQFFGPGTRLTVL.